The 17 T cell receptor beta chains listed next were all sequenced from one sample in a study of blood T cells in healthy people across ages. The authors ran a second PCR of roughly 6 to 12 cycles using a sample-barcoded 5' primer and a J-beta primer mix. Using its own MiXCR run on the 5' RACE reads, TCRdb lists one record per CDR3 protein. Of some 1.1 million distinct CDR3 sequences in the sample, 35% to 40% are singletons; the top ten hold 10% to 15%. Sequencing used blood. These receptors were collected from a man aged 18-30 years in good health.

This clonotype was detected many times. The chain couples TRBV3-1 to TRBJ2-3; D ambiguous. This CDR3 comprises 12 residues. The V end lost 4 bases, the J end lost 4 bases, and 6 bases lay between the germline ends. Germline CDR1 is LGHDT and CDR2 is YNNKEL (reference sequence). The CDR3 nucleotides read TGTGCCAGCAGCCCTGGGCCAGATACGCAGTATTTT. Translated: CASSPGPDTQYF.

The V call is TRBV28, the J call TRBJ2-1; D possibly corresponds to TRBD1 (5 bases). Per germline, CDR1 MDHEN and CDR2 SYDVKM. The CDR3 consists of 15 residues. Trimming took off 5 bases at V and 1 base at J, with 12 bases between the two ends. CDR3 DNA: TGTGCCAGCAGTCCCCTCCCAGGGTCCTACAATGAGCAGTTCTTC. It is translated as CASSPLPGSYNEQFF. Filled out from reference TRBV28 and TRBJ2-1, the complete variable domain reads DVKVTQSSRYLVKRTGEKVFLECVQDMDHENMFWYRQDPGLGLRLIYFSYDVKMKEKGDIPEGYSVSREKKERFSLILESASTNQTSMYLCASSPLPGSYNEQFFGPGTRLTVL.

This chain joins TRBV20-1 and TRBJ1-2, with TRBD1 as a possible D gene (6 bases). Germline CDR1 is DFQATT and CDR2 is SNEGSKA (reference sequence). The V gene lost 3 bases and the J gene lost 8 bases, with 13 bases spanning the gap. This CDR3 has 12 amino acids. The CDR3 sequence: CSASDQGTGYTF. The CDR3 DNA reads as TGCAGTGCTAGTGATCAGGGGACCGGCTACACCTTC.

This clonotype was observed at least ten times. V is TRBV7-2 and J is TRBJ2-3, with 7 bases fitting TRBD1. V shed 3 bases, J shed 0 bases, and the junction held 6 bases outside the gene matches. The CDR3 consists of 16 residues. Per germline, CDR1 SGHTA and CDR2 FQGNSA. CDR3 DNA: TGTGCCAGCAGCTTTGAGGGGGCTCAGAGCACAGATACGCAGTATTTT. It yields the protein CASSFEGAQSTDTQYF. The full variable domain, completed using reference TRBV7-2 and TRBJ2-3, is GAGVSQSPSNKVTEKGKDVELRCDPISGHTALYWYRQSLGQGLEFLIYFQGNSAPDKSGLPSDRFSAERTGGSVSTLTIQRTQQEDSAVYLCASSFEGAQSTDTQYFGPGTRLTVL.

In its sample, this clonotype was seen a few times. The rearrangement links TRBV6-1 to TRBJ2-1; weak D call: TRBD1 (6 bases). Germline lookup yields CDR1 MNHNS and CDR2 SASEGT. This CDR3 spans 17 amino acids. The V end was cut by 2 bases, the J end by 1 base, with 15 bases between. The CDR3 here is CASSELPRQDSYNEQFF. The CDR3 DNA is TGTGCCAGCAGTGAACTTCCAAGACAGGATTCCTACAATGAGCAGTTCTTC.

This clonotype was counted only a few times. The gene calls are TRBV29-1 and TRBJ2-5; D unresolved. Germline CDR1 is SQVTM and CDR2 is ANQGSEA. Deletions cut 3 bases from V and 11 bases from J, with 16 bases between. This CDR3 is 12 amino acids long. The CDR3 loop reads CSVDPQVNEQYF. In nucleotides, the CDR3 is TGCAGCGTTGACCCTCAGGTTAATGAGCAGTACTTC.

The chain joins TRBV4-3 to TRBJ2-3; D is possibly TRBD1 or TRBD2 (5 bases each). CDR3 length: 15 residues. Trimming cost V 7 bases and J 1 base, with 15 bases left between them. In germline, CDR1 is LGHNA, CDR2 YSLEER. CDR3 amino acids: CASNQEDTRTDTQYF. The CDR3 DNA sequence: TGCGCCAGCAACCAGGAGGACACCCGCACAGATACGCAGTATTTT.

This clonotype was seen at least ten times. Mismatch with germline at one junction end may stem from a read error. The chain links TRBV3-1 to TRBJ1-1; possibly TRBD1 for D (5 bases). This CDR3 has 13 residues. Germline CDR1 reads LGHDT; CDR2 reads YNNKEL (reference sequence). CDR3 in amino acids: CASSQGLNTEAFF. CDR3 nucleotides: TGCGCCAGCTCTCAGGGATTGAACACTGAAGCTTTCTTT.

V is TRBV24-1 and J is TRBJ2-4; D might be TRBD1 (5 bases). CDR1 and CDR2 from the germline V gene are KGHDR and SFDVKD. Trimming removed 4 bases at V and 11 bases at J, with 14 bases between. This CDR3 region has 13 residues. CDR3 sequence: CATSDTTDILQYF. DNA for the CDR3: TGTGCCACCAGTGACACGACAGACATACTTCAGTACTTC.

The rearrangement joins TRBV5-1 to TRBJ1-2; D is possibly TRBD1 (5 bases). The length of the CDR3 is 15 residues. V was trimmed by 0 bases and J by 2 bases, leaving 11 bases between them. CDR1 and CDR2 from the germline V gene are SGHRS and YFSETQ. In DNA, the CDR3 is TGCGCCAGCAGCTTGGCCACTCAGGGAAACTATGGCTACACCTTC. Protein product: CASSLATQGNYGYTF.

The gene calls are TRBV28 and TRBJ1-1, with D uncertain. Germline loops: CDR1 MDHEN, CDR2 SYDVKM. The CDR3 contains 16 residues. V was shortened by 5 bases and J by 4 bases, with 20 bases between the two germline ends. The CDR3: CASSLPQGLLGTEAFF. The CDR3 nucleotides read TGTGCCAGCAGTCTACCCCAAGGGTTGCTTGGCACTGAAGCTTTCTTT.

This sequence joins TRBV27 and TRBJ1-6, with D possibly matching TRBD1 (6 bases). The CDR3 consists of 19 residues. Germline CDR1 MNHEY, CDR2 SMNVEV (reference sequence). The V end was cut by 1 base, the J end by 1 base, with 17 bases between. CDR3 in amino acids: CASSLLGTPDPSYNSPLHF. CDR3 sequence (DNA): TGTGCCAGCAGTTTATTGGGGACACCCGACCCGTCCTATAATTCACCCCTCCACTTT.

This clonotype came up many times. This chain uses TRBV5-1 with TRBJ2-3; D perhaps matches TRBD2 (6 bases). The germline gives CDR1 SGHRS, CDR2 YFSETQ. V lost 5 bases to trimming and J lost 0 bases, with 10 bases between them. The CDR3 consists of 14 residues. The CDR3 DNA sequence: TGCGCCAGCAGGTCCGGGACTAGCACAGATACGCAGTATTTT. It yields the protein CASRSGTSTDTQYF. Filled out from reference TRBV5-1 and TRBJ2-3, the complete variable domain reads KAGVTQTPRYLIKTRGQQVTLSCSPISGHRSVSWYQQTPGQGLQFLFEYFSETQRNKGNFPGRFSGRQFSNSRSEMNVSTLELGDSALYLCASRSGTSTDTQYFGPGTRLTVL.

The table lists this clonotype with a few counts. V and J are TRBV4-2 and TRBJ1-2, with D possibly being TRBD1 (6 bases). The CDR3 totals 17 residues. The germline V gene has CDR1 LGHNA and CDR2 YNFKEQ. V was cut by 1 base and J by 3 bases, with 18 bases left in between. CDR3: CASSQGAQGTRDYGYTF. The CDR3 coding sequence is TGTGCCAGCAGCCAAGGGGCACAGGGCACGCGTGACTATGGCTACACCTTC.

This clonotype was seen a handful of times. The chain combines TRBV5-5 with TRBJ2-3, with a weak D call TRBD1 (6 bases). The germline CDR1 and CDR2 sequences are SGHKS and YYEKEE (reference sequence). V was pared by 0 bases and J by 3 bases, with 11 bases between. This CDR3 comprises 15 residues. CDR3 region: CASSLGEQGTDTQYF. The DNA of the CDR3 is TGTGCCAGCAGCTTGGGAGAACAGGGAACAGATACGCAGTATTTT.

The chain carries TRBV21-1 and TRBJ2-5; the tabulated D call, TRBD1, remains unverified against the DNA. The J call could be wrong; TRBJ2-7 is a better fit for the DNA end. TRBV21-1 has pseudogene status. The length of the CDR3 is 14 residues. In DNA form, the CDR3 reads TGTGCCAGCAGCAAAGTTTTACAGGGGGACGAGCAGTACTTC. Amino acids: CASSKVLQGDEQYF.

The chain has TRBV10-3 and TRBJ2-4, with no clear D. The J call could be wrong; TRBJ2-7 is a better fit for the DNA end. The CDR3 runs to 13 residues. The germline V gene has CDR1 ENHRY and CDR2 SYGVKD. CDR3 coding DNA: TGTGCCATCACGGAATCGGATGGGCGCGAGCAGTACTTC. Translating it yields CAITESDGREQYF.